These T cell receptor beta chains were read from a single sample in a study of blood T cell repertoires in COVID-19. Only in-frame clones appear in the TCRdb table, and some are missing; sequencing was by immunoSEQ multiplex PCR. The table includes about 34,000 clones, roughly three quarters detected once. The specimen sequenced was peripheral blood. All receptors derive from a human donor in a cohort sampled during active COVID-19. The CDR3 runs from the conserved cysteine through the conserved F or W. Fields, in order: J gene, D gene, V gene, clone size, CDR3 length, CDR3 protein, CDR3 DNA. The D gene is left open where the match is weak. A row's size may be missing; if present it is once, few, many or a size class.

j_gene: TRBJ1-5
d_gene: .
v_gene: TRBV19
abundance: .
len: 14
CDR3aa: CASSMRDSNQPQHF
CDR3nt: TGTGCCAGTAGTATGCGGGATAGCAATCAGCCCCAGCATTTT

j_gene: TRBJ2-7
d_gene: TRBD1
v_gene: TRBV15
abundance: once
len: 14
CDR3aa: CATSTRTGTHEQYF
CDR3nt: TGTGCCACCAGCACCCGGACAGGGACCCACGAGCAGTACTTC

j_gene: TRBJ2-1
d_gene: .
v_gene: TRBV14
abundance: medium-sized
len: 17
CDR3aa: CASSQDLVGSPYNEQFF
CDR3nt: TGTGCCAGCAGCCAAGATCTTGTCGGGAGTCCCTACAATGAGCAGTTCTTC

j_gene: TRBJ1-1
d_gene: .
v_gene: TRBV2
abundance: .
len: 11
CDR3aa: CASSELVVAFF
CDR3nt: TGTGCCAGCAGTGAATTAGTTGTAGCTTTCTTT

j_gene: TRBJ1-6
d_gene: .
v_gene: TRBV6-1
abundance: .
len: 15
CDR3aa: CASSEAGGGNSPLHF
CDR3nt: TGTGCCAGCAGTGAAGCGGGAGGGGGGAATTCACCCCTCCACTTT

j_gene: TRBJ1-6
d_gene: TRBD1
v_gene: TRBV30
abundance: .
len: 14
CDR3aa: CAWSVDRVNSPLHF
CDR3nt: TGTGCCTGGAGTGTTGACAGGGTTAATTCACCCCTCCACTTT

j_gene: TRBJ2-1
d_gene: .
v_gene: TRBV19
abundance: .
len: 15
CDR3aa: CASCGDRSSYNEQFF
CDR3nt: TGTGCCAGCTGCGGCGACCGGAGCTCCTACAATGAGCAGTTCTTC

j_gene: TRBJ2-2
d_gene: .
v_gene: TRBV7-9
abundance: few
len: 13
CDR3aa: CASSLVGSAELFF
CDR3nt: TGTGCCAGCAGCTTAGTTGGCAGCGCGGAGCTGTTTTTT

j_gene: TRBJ1-6
d_gene: .
v_gene: TRBV9
abundance: .
len: 14
CDR3aa: CASSEGGYNSPLHF
CDR3nt: TGTGCCAGCAGCGAAGGGGGCTATAATTCACCCCTCCACTTT

j_gene: TRBJ2-4
d_gene: .
v_gene: TRBV11-2
abundance: few
len: 14
CDR3aa: CASSSLRAKNIQYF
CDR3nt: TGTGCCAGCAGCTCCCTAAGAGCCAAAAACATTCAGTACTTC

j_gene: TRBJ2-1
d_gene: .
v_gene: TRBV6-6
abundance: .
len: 13
CDR3aa: CASSYSLAHEQFF
CDR3nt: TGTGCCAGCAGTTACTCCCTAGCTCATGAGCAGTTCTTC

j_gene: TRBJ2-3
d_gene: .
v_gene: TRBV7-9
abundance: .
len: 15
CDR3aa: CASSPDGGSTDTQYF
CDR3nt: TGTGCCAGCAGCCCAGACGGCGGGAGCACAGATACGCAGTATTTT

j_gene: TRBJ1-4
d_gene: TRBD1
v_gene: TRBV7-9
abundance: few
len: 15
CDR3aa: CASSFLGQPNEKLFF
CDR3nt: TGTGCCAGCAGCTTTTTGGGACAGCCTAATGAAAAACTGTTTTTT

j_gene: TRBJ1-2
d_gene: TRBD1
v_gene: TRBV6-4
abundance: .
len: 15
CDR3aa: CASSESPGGGNGYTF
CDR3nt: TGTGCCAGCAGTGAAAGCCCAGGGGGCGGGAATGGCTACACCTTC

j_gene: TRBJ2-1
d_gene: .
v_gene: TRBV5-6
abundance: .
len: 18
CDR3aa: CASSLRKGLTLTYNEQFF
CDR3nt: TGTGCCAGCAGCTTGAGGAAAGGACTGACCTTGACCTACAATGAGCAGTTCTTC

j_gene: TRBJ2-6
d_gene: .
v_gene: TRBV3-1/TRBV3-2
abundance: once
len: 18
CDR3aa: CASSQRSVAGIGANVLTF
CDR3nt: TGTGCCAGCAGCCAGAGGTCGGTCGCGGGGATCGGGGCCAACGTCCTGACTTTC

j_gene: TRBJ2-5
d_gene: TRBD2
v_gene: TRBV27
abundance: .
len: 17
CDR3aa: CASRVHLEREDQETQYF
CDR3nt: TGTGCCAGCAGGGTACACCTGGAGCGGGAGGACCAAGAGACCCAGTACTTC

j_gene: TRBJ2-1
d_gene: TRBD2
v_gene: TRBV7-2
abundance: .
len: 16
CDR3aa: CASSAQGLAGNNEQFF
CDR3nt: TGTGCCAGCAGCGCACAAGGACTAGCGGGCAACAATGAGCAGTTCTTC

j_gene: TRBJ2-1
d_gene: TRBD2
v_gene: TRBV5-4
abundance: .
len: 17
CDR3aa: CASSSGTSGRAINEQFF
CDR3nt: TGTGCCAGCAGCTCCGGGACTAGCGGGAGGGCCATAAATGAGCAGTTCTTC

j_gene: TRBJ2-7
d_gene: .
v_gene: TRBV7-2
abundance: once
len: 14
CDR3aa: CASSLMGPRREQYF
CDR3nt: TGTGCCAGCAGCTTAATGGGGCCAAGGCGCGAGCAGTACTTC

j_gene: TRBJ2-3
d_gene: TRBD2
v_gene: TRBV7-8
abundance: .
len: 17
CDR3aa: CASSLFLAVAVADTQYF
CDR3nt: TGTGCCAGCAGCTTATTCCTAGCGGTCGCGGTTGCAGATACGCAGTATTTT

j_gene: TRBJ1-3
d_gene: TRBD1
v_gene: TRBV28
abundance: .
len: 16
CDR3aa: CASSKTGFRLGNTIYF
CDR3nt: TGTGCCAGCAGCAAGACAGGGTTCCGTTTAGGAAACACCATATATTTT

j_gene: TRBJ1-6
d_gene: TRBD1
v_gene: TRBV6-5
abundance: .
len: 15
CDR3aa: CASRGRQGDGSPLHF
CDR3nt: TGTGCCAGCAGGGGAAGACAGGGAGATGGTTCACCCCTCCACTTT

j_gene: TRBJ2-3
d_gene: TRBD2
v_gene: TRBV4-3
abundance: .
len: 17
CDR3aa: CASSQDSLAGVSDTQYF
CDR3nt: TGCGCCAGCAGCCAAGATTCGCTAGCGGGAGTATCAGATACGCAGTATTTT

j_gene: TRBJ2-2
d_gene: .
v_gene: TRBV4-3
abundance: .
len: 17
CDR3aa: CASSQAAKRGNTGELFF
CDR3nt: TGCGCCAGCAGCCAAGCCGCGAAAAGGGGGAACACCGGGGAGCTGTTTTTT

j_gene: TRBJ1-4
d_gene: .
v_gene: TRBV5-1
abundance: once
len: 14
CDR3aa: CASSPGDSNEKLFF
CDR3nt: TGCGCCAGCAGCCCAGGAGACAGTAATGAAAAACTGTTTTTT

j_gene: TRBJ2-1
d_gene: .
v_gene: TRBV4-2
abundance: .
len: 15
CDR3aa: CASSLSGQLYNEQFF
CDR3nt: TGTGCCAGCAGCCTCTCCGGACAGCTTTACAATGAGCAGTTCTTC

j_gene: TRBJ2-1
d_gene: TRBD2
v_gene: TRBV9
abundance: few
len: 16
CDR3aa: CASSVEVRGGFNEQFF
CDR3nt: TGTGCCAGCAGCGTAGAGGTGCGGGGGGGCTTCAATGAGCAGTTCTTC

j_gene: TRBJ1-3
d_gene: .
v_gene: TRBV21-1
abundance: .
len: 17
CDR3aa: CASSKGGGQDSGNTIYF
CDR3nt: TGTGCCAGCAGCAAAGGGGGGGGACAGGACTCTGGAAACACCATATATTTT

j_gene: TRBJ1-1
d_gene: .
v_gene: TRBV28
abundance: .
len: 13
CDR3aa: CASRPQGAPEAFF
CDR3nt: TGTGCCAGCAGACCACAGGGAGCCCCTGAAGCTTTCTTT

j_gene: TRBJ2-3
d_gene: .
v_gene: TRBV5-4
abundance: .
len: 14
CDR3aa: CASTASDRKDTQYF
CDR3nt: TGTGCCAGCACGGCCAGCGACAGAAAAGATACGCAGTATTTT

j_gene: TRBJ2-3
d_gene: TRBD2
v_gene: TRBV5-1
abundance: .
len: 14
CDR3aa: CASSLEGGPDTQYF
CDR3nt: TGCGCCAGCAGCTTGGAGGGAGGGCCCGATACGCAGTATTTT

j_gene: TRBJ2-3
d_gene: .
v_gene: TRBV12-3/TRBV12-4
abundance: .
len: 11
CDR3aa: CASSLNRQQYF
CDR3nt: TGTGCCAGCAGTTTAAACAGACAGCAGTATTTT

j_gene: TRBJ2-7
d_gene: TRBD1
v_gene: TRBV5-5
abundance: .
len: 13
CDR3aa: CASSLQGAYEQYF
CDR3nt: TGTGCCAGCAGCTTACAGGGGGCCTACGAGCAGTACTTC

j_gene: TRBJ2-7
d_gene: TRBD1
v_gene: TRBV6-5
abundance: .
len: 13
CDR3aa: CASKPGQFYEQYF
CDR3nt: TGTGCCAGCAAACCGGGACAGTTCTACGAGCAGTACTTC

j_gene: TRBJ2-7
d_gene: .
v_gene: TRBV6-4
abundance: .
len: 12
CDR3aa: CASSYPPYEQYF
CDR3nt: TGTGCCAGCAGCTACCCCCCCTACGAGCAGTACTTC

j_gene: TRBJ2-7
d_gene: .
v_gene: TRBV11-1
abundance: few
len: 14
CDR3aa: CASSLALRSGEQYF
CDR3nt: TGTGCCAGCAGCTTAGCGCTAAGATCGGGCGAGCAGTACTTC

j_gene: TRBJ1-5
d_gene: TRBD1
v_gene: TRBV18
abundance: few
len: 14
CDR3aa: CASSPQGGNQPQHF
CDR3nt: TGTGCCAGCTCCCCCCAGGGGGGCAATCAGCCCCAGCATTTT

j_gene: TRBJ2-4
d_gene: .
v_gene: TRBV28
abundance: few
len: 14
CDR3aa: CASMGVWARDIQYF
CDR3nt: TGTGCCAGCATGGGAGTGTGGGCGCGGGACATTCAGTACTTC

j_gene: TRBJ2-3
d_gene: TRBD1
v_gene: TRBV29-1
abundance: .
len: 14
CDR3aa: CSGVPGQRTDTQYF
CDR3nt: TGCAGCGGAGTCCCGGGACAGCGCACAGATACGCAGTATTTT

j_gene: TRBJ2-1
d_gene: TRBD2
v_gene: TRBV5-1
abundance: .
len: 14
CDR3aa: CASSLGGSLPEQFF
CDR3nt: TGCGCCAGCAGCTTGGGCGGGAGCTTGCCTGAGCAGTTCTTC

j_gene: TRBJ2-5
d_gene: TRBD2
v_gene: TRBV27
abundance: once
len: 16
CDR3aa: CASSLSNGGRAETQYF
CDR3nt: TGTGCCAGCAGTTTATCGAATGGCGGGAGGGCTGAGACCCAGTACTTC

j_gene: TRBJ1-4
d_gene: TRBD1
v_gene: TRBV7-8
abundance: .
len: 16
CDR3aa: CASSLPTGGADEKLFF
CDR3nt: TGTGCCAGCAGCTTACCCACAGGGGGCGCGGATGAAAAACTGTTTTTT

j_gene: TRBJ2-4
d_gene: .
v_gene: TRBV5-5
abundance: .
len: 16
CDR3aa: CASSLDELGLKNIQYF
CDR3nt: TGTGCCAGCAGTTTAGACGAGTTGGGACTCAAAAACATTCAGTACTTC

j_gene: TRBJ1-1
d_gene: .
v_gene: TRBV28
abundance: .
len: 14
CDR3aa: CASSSLGGNTEAFF
CDR3nt: TGTGCCAGCAGTTCCCTTGGCGGGAACACTGAAGCTTTCTTT

j_gene: TRBJ1-1
d_gene: .
v_gene: TRBV10-3
abundance: few
len: 14
CDR3aa: CAISEPSVNTEAFF
CDR3nt: TGTGCCATCAGTGAGCCCTCAGTGAACACTGAAGCTTTCTTT

j_gene: TRBJ1-1
d_gene: .
v_gene: TRBV23-1
abundance: once
len: 15
CDR3aa: CASSQLEFPNTEAFF
CDR3nt: TGCGCCAGCAGTCAATTAGAATTCCCGAACACTGAAGCTTTCTTT

j_gene: TRBJ2-7
d_gene: TRBD1
v_gene: TRBV15
abundance: .
len: 15
CDR3aa: CATSRDTGVIYEQYF
CDR3nt: TGTGCCACCAGCAGGGATACAGGGGTCATTTACGAGCAGTACTTC

j_gene: TRBJ2-3
d_gene: .
v_gene: TRBV28
abundance: .
len: 15
CDR3aa: CASSLSRSNTDTQYF
CDR3nt: TGTGCCAGCAGTTTAAGTCGGAGCAACACAGATACGCAGTATTTT

j_gene: TRBJ1-2
d_gene: TRBD1
v_gene: TRBV30
abundance: few
len: 14
CDR3aa: CACQGTVANYGYTF
CDR3nt: TGTGCCTGCCAGGGGACAGTAGCTAACTATGGCTACACCTTC

j_gene: TRBJ2-1
d_gene: TRBD2
v_gene: TRBV19
abundance: .
len: 16
CDR3aa: CASSISLLAGGNEQFF
CDR3nt: TGTGCCAGTAGTATATCCCTCTTAGCGGGAGGCAATGAGCAGTTCTTC

j_gene: TRBJ1-2
d_gene: .
v_gene: TRBV28
abundance: .
len: 11
CDR3aa: CASTANYGYTF
CDR3nt: TGTGCCAGCACGGCTAACTATGGCTACACCTTC

j_gene: TRBJ2-7
d_gene: TRBD2
v_gene: TRBV6-2/TRBV6-3
abundance: .
len: 16
CDR3aa: CASSSPRTSGSYEQYF
CDR3nt: TGTGCCAGCAGTTCCCCGCGGACTAGCGGGAGCTACGAGCAGTACTTC

j_gene: TRBJ1-2
d_gene: .
v_gene: TRBV10-1
abundance: .
len: 13
CDR3aa: CASSETGTSGYTF
CDR3nt: TGCGCCAGCAGTGAGACCGGGACAAGCGGCTACACCTTC